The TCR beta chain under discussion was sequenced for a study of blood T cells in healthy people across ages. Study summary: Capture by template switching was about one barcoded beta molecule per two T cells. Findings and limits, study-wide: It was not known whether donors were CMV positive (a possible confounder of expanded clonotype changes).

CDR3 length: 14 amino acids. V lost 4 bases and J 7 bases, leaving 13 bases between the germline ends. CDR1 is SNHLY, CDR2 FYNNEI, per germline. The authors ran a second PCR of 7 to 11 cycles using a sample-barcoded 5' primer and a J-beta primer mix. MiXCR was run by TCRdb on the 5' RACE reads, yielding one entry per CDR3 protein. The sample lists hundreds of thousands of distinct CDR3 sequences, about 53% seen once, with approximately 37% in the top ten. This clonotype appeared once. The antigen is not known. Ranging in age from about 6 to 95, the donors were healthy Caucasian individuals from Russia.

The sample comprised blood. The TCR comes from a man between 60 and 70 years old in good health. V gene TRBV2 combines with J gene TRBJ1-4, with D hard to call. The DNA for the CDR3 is TGTGCCAGCAGTGTGGAAGGATCGAGTGAAAAACTGTTTTTT. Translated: CASSVEGSSEKLFF.